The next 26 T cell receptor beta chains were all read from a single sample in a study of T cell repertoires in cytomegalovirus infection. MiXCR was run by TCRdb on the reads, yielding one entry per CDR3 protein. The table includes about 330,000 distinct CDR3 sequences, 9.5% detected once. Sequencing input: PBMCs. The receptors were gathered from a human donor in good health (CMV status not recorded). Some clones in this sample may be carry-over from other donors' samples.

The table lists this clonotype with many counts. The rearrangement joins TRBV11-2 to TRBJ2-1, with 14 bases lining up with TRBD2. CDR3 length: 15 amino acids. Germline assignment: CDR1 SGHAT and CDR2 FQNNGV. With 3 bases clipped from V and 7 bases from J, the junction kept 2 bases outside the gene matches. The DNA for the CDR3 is TGTGCCAGCAGCTTTGGGACTAGCGGGAGTAATGAGCAGTTCTTC. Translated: CASSFGTSGSNEQFF.

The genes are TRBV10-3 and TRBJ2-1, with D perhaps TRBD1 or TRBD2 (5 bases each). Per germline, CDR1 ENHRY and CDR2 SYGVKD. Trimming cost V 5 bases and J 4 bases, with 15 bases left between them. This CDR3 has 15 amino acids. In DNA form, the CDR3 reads TGTGCCATCAGTATCGAGGGACGTTTATACAATGAGCAGTTCTTC. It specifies CAISIEGRLYNEQFF.

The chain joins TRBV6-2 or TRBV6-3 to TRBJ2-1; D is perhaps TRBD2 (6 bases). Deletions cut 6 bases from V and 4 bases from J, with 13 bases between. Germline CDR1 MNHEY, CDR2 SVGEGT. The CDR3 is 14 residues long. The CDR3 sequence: CASSRRGLYNEQFF. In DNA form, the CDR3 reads TGTGCCAGCAGCCGGAGGGGACTGTACAATGAGCAGTTCTTC.

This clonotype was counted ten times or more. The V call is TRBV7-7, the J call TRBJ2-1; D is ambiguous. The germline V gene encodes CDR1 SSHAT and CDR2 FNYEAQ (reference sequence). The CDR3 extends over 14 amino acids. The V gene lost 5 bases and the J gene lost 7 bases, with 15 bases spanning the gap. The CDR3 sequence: CASSPGLGTNEQFF. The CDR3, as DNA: TGTGCCAGCAGCCCCGGTTTAGGCACGAATGAGCAGTTCTTC.

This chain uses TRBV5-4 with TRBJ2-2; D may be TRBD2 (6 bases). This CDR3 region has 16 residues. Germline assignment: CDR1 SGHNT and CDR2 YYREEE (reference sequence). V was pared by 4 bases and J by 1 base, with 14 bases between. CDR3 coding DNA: TGTGCCAGCAGCCCTTTTCCGCGGGGGAACACCGGGGAGCTGTTTTTT. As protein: CASSPFPRGNTGELFF.

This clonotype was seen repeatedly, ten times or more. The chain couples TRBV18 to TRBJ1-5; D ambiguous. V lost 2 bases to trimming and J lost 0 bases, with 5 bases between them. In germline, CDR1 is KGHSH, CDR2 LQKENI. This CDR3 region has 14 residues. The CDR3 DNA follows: TGTGCCAGCTCACCAAGTTATAGCAATCAGCCCCAGCATTTT. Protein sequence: CASSPSYSNQPQHF. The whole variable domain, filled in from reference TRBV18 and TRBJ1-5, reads NAGVMQNPRHLVRRRGQEARLRCSPMKGHSHVYWYRQLPEEGLKFMVYLQKENIIDESGMPKERFSAEFPKEGPSILRIQQVVRGDSAAYFCASSPSYSNQPQHFGDGTRLSIL.

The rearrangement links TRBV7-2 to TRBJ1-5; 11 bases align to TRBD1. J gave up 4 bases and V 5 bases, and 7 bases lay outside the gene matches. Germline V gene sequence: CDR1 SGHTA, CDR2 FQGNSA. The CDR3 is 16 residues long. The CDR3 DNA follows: TGTGCCAGCAGCAATAGGACAGGGGGCTGGAATCAGCCCCAGCATTTT. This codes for CASSNRTGGWNQPQHF. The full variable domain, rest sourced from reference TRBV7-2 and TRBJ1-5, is GAGVSQSPSNKVTEKGKDVELRCDPISGHTALYWYRQSLGQGLEFLIYFQGNSAPDKSGLPSDRFSAERTGGSVSTLTIQRTQQEDSAVYLCASSNRTGGWNQPQHFGDGTRLSIL.

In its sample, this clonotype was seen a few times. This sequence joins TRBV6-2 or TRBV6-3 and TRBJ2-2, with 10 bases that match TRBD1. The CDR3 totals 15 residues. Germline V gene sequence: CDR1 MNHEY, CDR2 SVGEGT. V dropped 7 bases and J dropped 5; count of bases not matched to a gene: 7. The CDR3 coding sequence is TGTGCCAGCAAGGTGGGGACAGGGGTTACCGGGGAGCTGTTTTTT. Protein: CASKVGTGVTGELFF.

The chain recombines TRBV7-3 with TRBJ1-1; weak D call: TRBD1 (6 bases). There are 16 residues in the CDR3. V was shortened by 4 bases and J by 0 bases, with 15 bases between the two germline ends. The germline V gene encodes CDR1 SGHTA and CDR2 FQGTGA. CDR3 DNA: TGTGCCAGCAGCTCTAGGGGAGGGGGAATGAACACTGAAGCTTTCTTT. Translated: CASSSRGGGMNTEAFF.

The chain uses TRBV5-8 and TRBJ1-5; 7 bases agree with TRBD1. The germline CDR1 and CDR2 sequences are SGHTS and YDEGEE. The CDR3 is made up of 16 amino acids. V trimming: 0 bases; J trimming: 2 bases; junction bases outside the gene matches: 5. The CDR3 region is CASSLGDRIRNQPQHF. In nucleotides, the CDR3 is TGTGCCAGCAGCTTGGGGGACAGAATACGCAATCAGCCCCAGCATTTT.

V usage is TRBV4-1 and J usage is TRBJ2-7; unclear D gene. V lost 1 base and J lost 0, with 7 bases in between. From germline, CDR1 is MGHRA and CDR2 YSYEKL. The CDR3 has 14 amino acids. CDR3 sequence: CASSQGRNSYEQYF. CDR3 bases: TGCGCCAGCAGCCAAGGACGGAACTCCTACGAGCAGTACTTC.

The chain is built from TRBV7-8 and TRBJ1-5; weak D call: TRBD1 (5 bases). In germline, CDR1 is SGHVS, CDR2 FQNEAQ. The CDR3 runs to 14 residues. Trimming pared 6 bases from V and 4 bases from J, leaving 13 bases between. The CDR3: CASRRDLGNQPQHF. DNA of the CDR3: TGTGCCAGCAGGAGGGACCTTGGGAATCAGCCCCAGCATTTT.

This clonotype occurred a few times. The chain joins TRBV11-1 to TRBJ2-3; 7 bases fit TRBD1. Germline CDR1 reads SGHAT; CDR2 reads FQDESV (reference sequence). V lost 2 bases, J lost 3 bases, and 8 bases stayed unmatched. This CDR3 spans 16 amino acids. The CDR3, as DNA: TGTGCCAGCAGCTTAAACTCAGGGGGTGCAACAGATACGCAGTATTTT. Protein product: CASSLNSGGATDTQYF.

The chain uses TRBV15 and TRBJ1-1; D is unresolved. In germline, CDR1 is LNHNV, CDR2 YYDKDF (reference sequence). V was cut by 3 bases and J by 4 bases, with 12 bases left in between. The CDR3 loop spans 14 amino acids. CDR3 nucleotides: TGTGCCACCAGCAGGGAAGGCTGGGGCACTGAAGCTTTCTTT. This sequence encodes CATSREGWGTEAFF.

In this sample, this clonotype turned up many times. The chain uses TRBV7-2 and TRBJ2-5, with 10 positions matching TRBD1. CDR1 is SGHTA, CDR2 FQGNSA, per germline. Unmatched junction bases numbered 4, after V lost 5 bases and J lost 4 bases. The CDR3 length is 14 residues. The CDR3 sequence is CASSVDRGGETQYF. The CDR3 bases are TGTGCCAGCAGCGTGGACAGGGGGGGAGAGACCCAGTACTTC.

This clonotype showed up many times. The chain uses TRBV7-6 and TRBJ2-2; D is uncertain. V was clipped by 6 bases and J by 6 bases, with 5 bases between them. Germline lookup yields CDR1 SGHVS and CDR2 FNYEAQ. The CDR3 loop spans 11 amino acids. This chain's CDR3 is CASSISGELFF. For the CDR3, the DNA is TGTGCCAGCAGTATATCCGGGGAGCTGTTTTTT. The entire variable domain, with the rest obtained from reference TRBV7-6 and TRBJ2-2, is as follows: GAGVSQSPRYKVTKRGQDVALRCDPISGHVSLYWYRQALGQGPEFLTYFNYEAQQDKSGLPNDRFSAERPEGSISTLTIQRTEQRDSAMYRCASSISGELFFGEGSRLTVL.

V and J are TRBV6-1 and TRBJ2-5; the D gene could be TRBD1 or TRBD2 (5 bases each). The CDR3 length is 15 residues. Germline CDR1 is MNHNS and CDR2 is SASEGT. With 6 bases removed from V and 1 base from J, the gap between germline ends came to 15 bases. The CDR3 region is CASRGRQRPQETQYF. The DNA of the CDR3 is TGTGCCAGCAGGGGACGTCAGAGACCCCAAGAGACCCAGTACTTC.

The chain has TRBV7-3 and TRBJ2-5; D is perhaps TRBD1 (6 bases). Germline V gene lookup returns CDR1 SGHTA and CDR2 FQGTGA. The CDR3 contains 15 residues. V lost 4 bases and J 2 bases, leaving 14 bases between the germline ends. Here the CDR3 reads CASSSSGTLQETQYF. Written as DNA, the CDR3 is TGTGCCAGCAGCTCCTCGGGGACATTACAAGAGACCCAGTACTTC.

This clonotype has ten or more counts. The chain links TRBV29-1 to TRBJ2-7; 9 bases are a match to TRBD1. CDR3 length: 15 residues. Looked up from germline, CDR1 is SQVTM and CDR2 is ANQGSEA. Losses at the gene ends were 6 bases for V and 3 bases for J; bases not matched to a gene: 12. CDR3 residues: CSVRKQGALNYEQYF. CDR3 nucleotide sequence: TGCAGCGTACGCAAACAGGGGGCCTTAAACTACGAGCAGTACTTC.

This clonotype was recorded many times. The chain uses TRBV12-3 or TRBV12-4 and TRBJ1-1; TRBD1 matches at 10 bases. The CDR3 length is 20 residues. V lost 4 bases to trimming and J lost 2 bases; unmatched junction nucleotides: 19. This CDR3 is CASSSAFIWDRGYFNTEAFF. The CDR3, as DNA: TGTGCCAGCAGTTCCGCCTTCATATGGGACAGGGGATACTTTAACACTGAAGCTTTCTTT.

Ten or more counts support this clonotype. CDR3 DNA: TGTGCCAGCAGCTTAGGTCCCGGGGATACGCAGTATTTT. Residues: CASSLGPGDTQYF. V gene TRBV7-3 combines with J gene TRBJ2-3; D uncertain. Per the germline V gene, CDR1 is SGHTA and CDR2 is FQGTGA. The CDR3 extends over 13 amino acids. The V gene lost 2 bases and the J gene lost 6 bases, with 9 bases spanning the gap.

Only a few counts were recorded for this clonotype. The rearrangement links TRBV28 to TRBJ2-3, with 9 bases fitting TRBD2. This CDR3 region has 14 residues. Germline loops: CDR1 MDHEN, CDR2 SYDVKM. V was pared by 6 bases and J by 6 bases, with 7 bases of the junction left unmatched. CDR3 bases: TGTGCCAGCAGGACTAGCGGACGGGGCGATACGCAGTATTTT. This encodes CASRTSGRGDTQYF.

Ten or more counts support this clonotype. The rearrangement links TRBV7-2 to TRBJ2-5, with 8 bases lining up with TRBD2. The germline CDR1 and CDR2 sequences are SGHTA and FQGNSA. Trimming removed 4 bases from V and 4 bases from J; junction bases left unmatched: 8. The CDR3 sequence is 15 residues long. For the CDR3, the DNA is TGTGCCAGCAGCTCCCGGGGGGGGCGCGGAGAGACCCAGTACTTC. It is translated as CASSSRGGRGETQYF.

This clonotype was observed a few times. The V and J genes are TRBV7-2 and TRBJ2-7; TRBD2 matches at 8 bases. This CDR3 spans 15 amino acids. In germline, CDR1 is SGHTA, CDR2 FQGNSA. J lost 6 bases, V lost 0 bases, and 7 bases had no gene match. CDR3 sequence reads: CASSLAGLAPSEQYF. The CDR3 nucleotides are TGTGCCAGCAGCTTAGCAGGACTAGCCCCCTCCGAGCAGTACTTC.

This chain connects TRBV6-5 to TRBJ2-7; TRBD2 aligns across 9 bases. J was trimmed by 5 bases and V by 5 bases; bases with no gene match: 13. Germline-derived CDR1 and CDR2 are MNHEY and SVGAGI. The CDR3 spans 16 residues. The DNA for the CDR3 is TGTGCCAGCAGTCCTTATAGCGGGGGTCCCCTCCACGAGCAGTACTTC. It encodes CASSPYSGGPLHEQYF.

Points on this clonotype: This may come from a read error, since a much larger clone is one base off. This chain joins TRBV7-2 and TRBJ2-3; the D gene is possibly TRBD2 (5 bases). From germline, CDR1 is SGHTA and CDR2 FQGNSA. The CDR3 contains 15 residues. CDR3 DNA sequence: TGTGCCAGCAGGTTAGGGCCTAGCTCACCAGATACGCAGTGTTTT. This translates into CASRLGPSSPDTQCF.